This T cell receptor (beta chain) was profiled in a study of blood T cell repertoires in COVID-19. The wider study: Collection of acute and convalescent COVID-19 samples took place in the United States, Italy and Spain. PBMCs, B-cell-depleted T cells, or T cells provided the cDNA or gDNA that made up the material.

In the source study's methods: Cell counts per sample came from amplifying reference gene primers. This table comes from immunoSEQ multiplex PCR, and its TCRdb copy is limited to in-frame clones, with some not included. For V, J and clone size, that table is used; D and trimming come from the DNA. The sample yields 130,000 to 150,000 clones, 65% to 90% seen once. CDR1 and CDR2 (germline): SGHTA, FQGNSA. The CDR3 is made up of 13 amino acids. V was clipped by 4 bases and J by 0 bases, with 6 bases between them. The sequenced sample consisted of peripheral blood. This chain connects TRBV7-2 to TRBJ1-1; D unresolved. This clonotype was sampled from a human donor in a cohort sampled during active COVID-19. This CDR3 reads CASSSQMNTEAFF. CDR3 DNA: TGTGCCAGCAGCTCCCAAATGAACACTGAAGCTTTCTTT.